The source of this TCR beta chain is a study of T-cell reconstitution after alpha-beta-depleted transplantation in children. This clonotype was detected ten times or more. The CDR3 contains 12 residues. V was shortened by 1 base and J by 7 bases, with 11 bases between the two germline ends. Germline loops: CDR1 DFQATT, CDR2 SNEGSKA (reference sequence). During its preparation, the TCRbeta library received unique molecular identifiers. Using its own MiXCR run on the PCR reads, TCRdb lists one record per CDR3 protein. Among 200,000 to 250,000 distinct CDR3 sequences listed, around 12% were seen once. The chain links TRBV20-1 to TRBJ2-7; D not certain. The origin of this receptor is a human donor who donated a stem cell graft to a child with acute lymphoblastic leukemia. Sequencing was performed on PBMCs from the stem cell graft donor, taken from the stem cell graft. The CDR3 sequence is CSARGPAAEQYF. The CDR3, as DNA: TGCAGTGCTAGAGGACCCGCCGCGGAGCAGTACTTC.